This TCR beta chain was obtained from a study of human T cells and chemical hapten exposure. For the study at large: Across the whole study, which lasted roughly 24 weeks, patients were given diphenylcyclopropenone on the scalp once a week.

Overall study findings and caveats: Alopecia in the donors means their immune response may deviate from healthy people's. Expanded TCRs grouped into significantly more large CDR3 similarity clusters than controls produced.

The V segment lost 6 bases and the J segment 4 bases; nucleotides outside the gene matches: 11. Germline CDR1 is DFQATT and CDR2 is SNEGSKA (reference sequence). The CDR3 length is 14 residues. The sample's time point: patch test 2, 6 weeks after DPC sensitization. As to treatment: therapeutic diphenylcyclopropenone sensitization with weekly scalp DPC. From whole blood left unfractionated, total RNA was extracted. The table lists this clonotype with a few counts. Its cognate antigen is unknown. TCRdb fed the RACE reads into MiXCR, producing one record per CDR3 protein. Of approximately 120,000 distinct CDR3 sequences in the sample, about a tenth are singletons; the top ten hold approximately 3%.

Sequences were derived from whole blood, sampled in connection with sensitization to the hapten diphenylcyclopropenone (DPC). The origin of this receptor is a woman aged 40 to 55 with alopecia areata. Some clones in this sample may be carry-over from other donors' samples. This chain joins TRBV20-1 and TRBJ2-7, with 8 bases identical to TRBD1. CDR3 protein: CSAAPQGAFYEQYF. For the CDR3, the DNA is TGCAGTGCCGCACCGCAGGGGGCATTTTACGAGCAGTACTTC.